The clone carrying this T cell receptor beta chain appeared a single time. Its target is not known. The data belong to a study of OX40 agonist ivuxolimab in advanced cancers. Study findings and constraints: Some patients without response likewise showed low normalized clonal expansion.

The assay was immunoSEQ multiplex PCR, and TCRdb's table has in-frame clones only and misses some. The profile shows about 40,000 clones, approximately 84% of them singletons. The germline CDR1 and CDR2 sequences are SGHAT and FQNNGV. Between the trimmed V and J ends, which lost 5 bases and 5 bases, there was a span of 16 bases. This CDR3 spans 14 amino acids. This receptor was taken from an adult with an advanced solid tumor such as melanoma, head and neck, liver or kidney cancer. This material consisted of CD4+ or CD8+ T cells sorted from blood, taken in a trial of the OX40 agonist ivuxolimab. The chain combines TRBV11-2 with TRBJ2-7; D is unresolved. The CDR3 spells CASSPPSESDEQYF. CDR3 coding DNA: TGTGCCAGCAGCCCCCCGAGCGAGAGTGACGAGCAGTACTTC. Using reference TRBV11-2 and TRBJ2-7 for the parts outside the CDR3, the full variable domain is EAGVAQSPRYKIIEKRQSVAFWCNPISGHATLYWYQQILGQGPKLLIQFQNNGVVDDSQLPKDRFSAERLKGVDSTLKIQPAKLEDSAVYLCASSPPSESDEQYFGPGTRLTVT.